This T cell receptor beta chain was obtained from a study of Ad26.COV2.S vaccination and SARS-CoV-2 variants. Study results and limitations: Vaccinees reportedly had broad spike-specific CD8+ and CD4+ T cell responses.

Treatment described: roughly 20 received Ad26.COV2.S at low or high dose, single or two shots; several received placebo; per-sample allocation not given. Day 63 after the first injection of vaccine or placebo was the sampling time. The vaccine delivered Wuhan-strain SARS-CoV-2 spike through an Ad26 vector. Comments on this clone: Its antigen is currently unknown.

Method: immunoSEQ multiplex PCR; TCRdb's copy keeps in-frame clones and lacks some. The sample records some 250,000 clones, roughly 88% being singletons. Source: peripheral blood, taken in a trial of Ad26.COV2.S vaccine versus placebo. This TCR came from a person aged 18-60 years who received the Ad26.COV2.S COVID-19 vaccine or a placebo.

CDR3 sequence (DNA): TGTGCCAGCAAGAGTGAGGGGGGGAGCAATCAGCCCCAGCATTTT. Its translation is CASKSEGGSNQPQHF. The rearrangement joins TRBV28 to TRBJ1-5; possible D gene TRBD1, 6 bases. Germline assignment: CDR1 MDHEN and CDR2 SYDVKM. V lost 7 bases, J lost 1 base, and 14 bases lay in between. This CDR3 contains 15 residues.